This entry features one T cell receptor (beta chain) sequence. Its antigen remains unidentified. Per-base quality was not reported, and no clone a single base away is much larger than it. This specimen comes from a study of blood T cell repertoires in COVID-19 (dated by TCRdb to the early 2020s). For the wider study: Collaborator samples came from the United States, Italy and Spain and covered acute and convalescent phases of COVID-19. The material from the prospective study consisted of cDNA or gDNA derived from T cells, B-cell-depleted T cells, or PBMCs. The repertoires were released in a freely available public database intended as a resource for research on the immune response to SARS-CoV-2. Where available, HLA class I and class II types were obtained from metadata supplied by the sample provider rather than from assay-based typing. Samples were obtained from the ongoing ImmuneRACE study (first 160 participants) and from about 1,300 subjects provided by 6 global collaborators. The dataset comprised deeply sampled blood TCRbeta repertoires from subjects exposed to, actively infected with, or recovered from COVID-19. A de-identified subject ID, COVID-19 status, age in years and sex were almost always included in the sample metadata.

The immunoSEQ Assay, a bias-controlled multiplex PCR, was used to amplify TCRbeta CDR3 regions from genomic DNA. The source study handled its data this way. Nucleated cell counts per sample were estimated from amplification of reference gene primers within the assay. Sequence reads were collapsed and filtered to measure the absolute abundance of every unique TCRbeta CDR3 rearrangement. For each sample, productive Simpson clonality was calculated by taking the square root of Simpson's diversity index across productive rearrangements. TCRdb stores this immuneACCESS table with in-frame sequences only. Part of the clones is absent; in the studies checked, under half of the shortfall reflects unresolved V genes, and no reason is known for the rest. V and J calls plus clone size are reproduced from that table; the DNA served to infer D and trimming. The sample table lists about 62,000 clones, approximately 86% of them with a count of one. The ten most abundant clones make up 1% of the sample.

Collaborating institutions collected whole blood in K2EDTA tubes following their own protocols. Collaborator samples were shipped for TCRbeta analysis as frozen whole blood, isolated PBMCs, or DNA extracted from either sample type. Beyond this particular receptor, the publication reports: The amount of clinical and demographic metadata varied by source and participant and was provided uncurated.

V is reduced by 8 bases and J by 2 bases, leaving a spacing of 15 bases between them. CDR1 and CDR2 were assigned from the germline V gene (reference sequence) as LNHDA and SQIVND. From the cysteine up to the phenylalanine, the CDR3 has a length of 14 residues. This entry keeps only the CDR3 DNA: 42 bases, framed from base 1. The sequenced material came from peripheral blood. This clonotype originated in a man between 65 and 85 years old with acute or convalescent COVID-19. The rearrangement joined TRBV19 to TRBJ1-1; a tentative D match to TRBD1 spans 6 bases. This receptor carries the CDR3 CASSLGTPNTEAFF. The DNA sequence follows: TGTGCCAGTTCCTTAGGGACACCTAACACTGAAGCTTTCTTT.